This T cell receptor beta chain came from a study of a mutant IDH1 vaccine in newly diagnosed glioma. Study in general: Vaccination was launched 4-6 weeks after radiotherapy alone, or with temozolomide cycles. Therapy received beforehand was radiotherapy, temozolomide, or both, with most patients given both.

Some clones are missing from TCRdb's copy, which holds only in-frame ones; the method was immunoSEQ multiplex PCR. The sample lists some 29,000 clones; roughly three quarters were seen once. Regarding this clone: What it binds is not known.

Time point noted: week 35, safety follow-up. Topical imiquimod was applied with each vaccine dose, which held 300 ug of mutant IDH1 20-mer peptide. Eight vaccine doses were administered to patients at weeks 1, 3, 5, 7, 11, 15, 19 and 23. CDR1 MGHRA and CDR2 YSYEKL come from the germline V gene. The CDR3 contains 17 residues. The ends were cut back, 1 base at V and 2 bases at J, with 18 bases in the middle. The clonotype comes from a young woman with glioma. Some clones in this sample may be carry-over from other donors' samples. The sequencing here drew on PBMCs, taken from a glioma patient whose treatment included an IDH1 peptide vaccine. J is TRBJ2-7 and V is TRBV4-1, with D uncertain. CDR3: CASSQATEASRAYEQYF. The CDR3 DNA reads as TGCGCCAGCAGCCAAGCTACGGAAGCAAGTAGGGCCTACGAGCAGTACTTC.